A selection of T cell receptor beta chains follows, all from one sample in a study of shared clonotypes between healthy human individuals. Assay used: immunoSEQ multiplex PCR; TCRdb lists only in-frame clones, some missing. The top ten hold more than 1.5% of the sample, which has approximately 1.9 million clones, roughly 95% seen once. The specimen was naive CD8+ T cells from PBMCs. The source is a man aged 18 to 30 in good health. Some clones in this sample may be carry-over from other donors' samples. The CDR3 runs from the conserved cysteine through the conserved F or W. D genes are given only for firm matches. The size of a clone is reported for some rows only, either as once, few or many, or as a class for expanded clones.

clone_size	j_call	v_call	d_call	cdr3_nt	cdr3_aa
.	TRBJ1-1	TRBV2	.	TGTGCCAGCAGCTACACGAAACAGGGCTTGTACACTGAAGCTTTCTTT	CASSYTKQGLYTEAFF
.	TRBJ1-1	TRBV7-9	.	TGTGCCACCGAGCAGGGGCCGAACACTGAAGCTTTCTTT	CATEQGPNTEAFF
.	TRBJ2-3	TRBV2	TRBD2	TGTGCCAGCAGGCCGGGACTAGCGGGAGGTCTGGGGGATACGCAGTATTTT	CASRPGLAGGLGDTQYF
.	TRBJ2-1	TRBV27	.	TGTGCCAGCGGGGAGTTTAAGAACAATGAGCAGTTCTTC	CASGEFKNNEQFF
.	TRBJ2-5	TRBV2	.	TGTGCCAGCAGTGATCGGCTGTGGGAAGAGACCCAGTACTTC	CASSDRLWEETQYF
.	TRBJ2-7	TRBV29-1	TRBD2	TGCAGCGTGAGCGGGAGCTACGAGCAGTACTTC	CSVSGSYEQYF
.	TRBJ2-1	TRBV19	.	TGTGCCAGTAGTCGGCTGGAATCGGCAAGCTCCTACAATGAGCAGTTCTTC	CASSRLESASSYNEQFF
once	TRBJ2-3	TRBV30	TRBD2	TGTGCCTGGAGCCGGACTAGCTGGGGGCGAGATACGCAGTATTTT	CAWSRTSWGRDTQYF
.	TRBJ1-2	TRBV27	.	TGTGCCAGCAGTTTATCGTTTGGGACCATCCTAGGGTTTGATGGCTACACCTTC	CASSLSFGTILGFDGYTF
.	TRBJ2-3	TRBV7-3	.	TGTGCCAGCAGCTCGGACCCGAAGGATACGCAGTATTTT	CASSSDPKDTQYF
.	TRBJ1-3	TRBV28	TRBD1	TGTGCCAGCAGTCCACAGGGGGCGGGAAACACCATATATTTT	CASSPQGAGNTIYF
.	TRBJ2-3	TRBV5-5	.	TGTGCCAGCAGCGGGACAAAACTCACAGATACGCAGTATTTT	CASSGTKLTDTQYF
once	TRBJ1-5	TRBV28	.	TGTGCCAGCCTCCCTCTGGCGTGGCGCAATCAGCCCCAGCATTTT	CASLPLAWRNQPQHF
.	TRBJ2-5	TRBV28	TRBD2	TGTGCCAGCAGTACGACTAGCGGGAGGGCCGAGACCCAGTACTTC	CASSTTSGRAETQYF
once	TRBJ2-7	TRBV10-1	.	TGCGCCAGCAGTGCCAGACCAAGGGACGAGCAGTACTTC	CASSARPRDEQYF
.	TRBJ1-6	TRBV30	TRBD1	TGTGCCTGGAGTGTCTTACAGGGGGAATCACCCCTCCACTTT	CAWSVLQGESPLHF
.	TRBJ2-1	TRBV18	TRBD2	TGTGCCAGCTCACCACTAGCCAGCGGGACTCTCTACAATGAGCAGTTCTTC	CASSPLASGTLYNEQFF
.	TRBJ1-3	TRBV7-9	.	TGTGCCAGCAGCCACCCCCGCCAAGGCGGAAACACCATATATTTT	CASSHPRQGGNTIYF
.	TRBJ2-7	TRBV7-2	TRBD2	TGTGCCAGCAGCCCGGGACTAGCGGGAGGGGGCTACGAGCAGTACTTC	CASSPGLAGGGYEQYF
.	TRBJ1-2	TRBV28	.	TGTGCCGGGGGACGGAATATGAACTATGGCTACACCTTC	CAGGRNMNYGYTF
.	TRBJ2-5	TRBV29-1	.	TGCAGCGCCCTAGGTCCAGGAGAGACCCAGTACTTC	CSALGPGETQYF
.	TRBJ2-5	TRBV15	.	TGTGCCTCCTCAGCGACGGGCAGTTACAAAGAGACCCAGTACTTC	CASSATGSYKETQYF
once	TRBJ2-7	TRBV28	TRBD1	TGTGCCAGCAGTGGAGGACAGGGGGCTGGCTACGAGCAGTACTTC	CASSGGQGAGYEQYF
once	TRBJ2-7	TRBV7-8	.	TGTGCCAGCAGCGCGAGCTCCTACGAGCAGTACTTC	CASSASSYEQYF
.	TRBJ1-4	TRBV11-2	.	TGTGCCAGCAGCTTATGGAGGGCGGGAGGGCGAGAAAAACTGTTTTTT	CASSLWRAGGREKLFF
.	TRBJ1-1	TRBV9	.	TGTGCCAGCAGCGTCACCACCCCCGGGAACACTGAAGCTTTCTTT	CASSVTTPGNTEAFF
.	TRBJ2-2	TRBV7-2	.	TGTGCCAGCAGCTTAGCGCGCCCGTTCCTTACGAACACCGGGGAGCTGTTTTTT	CASSLARPFLTNTGELFF
.	TRBJ2-7	TRBV28	.	TGTGCCAGCAGTACCACCGGGGATCCAAATTACGAGCAGTACTTC	CASSTTGDPNYEQYF
.	TRBJ2-7	TRBV7-8	TRBD1	TGTGCCAGCAGCCCGCCGGGACAGGGATACGAGCAGTACTTC	CASSPPGQGYEQYF
once	TRBJ2-1	TRBV19	.	TGTGCCAGTAGTATCCGGGGACCCTCCTACAATGAGCAGTTCTTC	CASSIRGPSYNEQFF
.	TRBJ2-3	TRBV28	.	TGTGCCAGCAGTTTAGGTTCTTCGGCAGATACGCAGTATTTT	CASSLGSSADTQYF
.	TRBJ2-7	TRBV27	.	TGTGCCAGCAGTTTAAGGCAGGGGTTTCTAAACGAGCAGTACTTC	CASSLRQGFLNEQYF
.	TRBJ2-2	TRBV21-1	.	TGTGCCAGCAGCAACAGGGGAACCGGGGAGCTGTTTTTT	CASSNRGTGELFF
few	TRBJ1-1	TRBV28	.	TGTGCCAGCAGTCCCCAGACAGAAGCTTTCTTT	CASSPQTEAFF
.	TRBJ1-5	TRBV27	.	TGTGCCAGCGGCCTGGGAGGGAACAATCAGCCCCAGCATTTT	CASGLGGNNQPQHF
.	TRBJ1-3	TRBV21-1	.	TGTGCCAGCAGCAAACATCCCCGTCGTAGGGGAAACACCATATATTTT	CASSKHPRRRGNTIYF
.	TRBJ2-1	TRBV27	.	TGTGCCATCCGGGGACCCAATGAGCAGTTCTTC	CAIRGPNEQFF
.	TRBJ1-1	TRBV7-2	TRBD1	TGTGCCAGCAGCTGGACAGGGAAAACTGAAGCTTTCTTT	CASSWTGKTEAFF
.	TRBJ2-7	TRBV9	.	TGTGCCAGCAGCGTAGGAACGGTCCCTGCCTACGAGCAGTACTTC	CASSVGTVPAYEQYF